The next 30 T cell receptor beta chains were all read from a single sample in a study of CD8 T cells in ankylosing spondylitis (dated by TCRdb to the late 2010s). Libraries were built with 5' RACE. This sample was sequenced with an Illumina HiSeq 2500. Starting from the raw public reads, TCRdb applied fastp trimming at Q25, assembled clones with MiXCR and retained in-frame beta chains. Every CDR3 protein is listed once, alongside the most common genes and DNA of its rows. Present in this sample are approximately 260,000 distinct CDR3 sequences, 7.5% to 9% of which were seen just once. The ten largest clones take up 6.8% of the sample. Material: blood, either unsorted or a sorted T cell fraction (not recorded which). The receptors derive from a male donor with ankylosing spondylitis or in good health (not recorded which).

In its sample, this clonotype was seen many times. This chain links TRBV7-4 with TRBJ1-1; D possibly corresponds to TRBD1 (5 bases). Germline V gene lookup returns CDR1 SGHVT and CDR2 SQSDAQ. Trimming took 5 bases from V and 1 from J, leaving 17 bases between them. CDR3 length: 16 residues. The DNA of the CDR3 is TGTGCCAGCAGCCCCGGGGGTAGGGAGACGAACACTGAAGCTTTCTTT. Translation gives CASSPGGRETNTEAFF.

In this sample, this clonotype turned up many times. V gene TRBV12-3 or TRBV12-4 combines with J gene TRBJ1-5; perhaps TRBD1 as D (5 bases). The CDR3 runs 14 residues. Trimming shortened V by 5 bases and J by 6 bases, and 14 bases separated the two germline ends. This CDR3 reads CASSPLGGIQPQHF. CDR3 bases: TGTGCCAGCAGTCCCCTGGGGGGGATTCAGCCCCAGCATTTT.

Of note for this clonotype: It may be a read error: a sequence one base away is much more abundant. The chain recombines TRBV19 with TRBJ2-7, with D maybe TRBD1 (6 bases). Germline CDR1 reads LNHDA; CDR2 reads SQIVND (reference sequence). The CDR3 runs 15 residues. CDR3 loop: CASSIAQGRSYEQDF. The CDR3 DNA reads as TGTGCCAGTAGTATCGCTCAGGGGCGGTCCTACGAGCAGGACTTC.

The chain carries TRBV20-1 and TRBJ2-7; 9 bases are shared with TRBD1. This CDR3 contains 13 residues. The V and J ends lost 6 bases and 5 bases, in that order; junction bases with no gene match: 8. Germline V gene data show CDR1 as DFQATT and CDR2 as SNEGSKA (reference sequence). The CDR3 spells CSAARTGADEQYF. CDR3 sequence (DNA): TGCAGTGCGGCCCGGACAGGGGCTGACGAGCAGTACTTC.

The chain links TRBV30 to TRBJ2-2; D not resolved. Deletions cut 4 bases from V and 6 bases from J, with 3 bases between. This CDR3 spans 10 amino acids. Germline CDR1 GTSNPN, CDR2 SVGIG (reference sequence). The chain's CDR3 is CAWKAGELFF. In DNA form, the CDR3 reads TGTGCCTGGAAGGCCGGGGAGCTGTTTTTT.

This clonotype has a count of ten or more. This chain joins TRBV5-6 and TRBJ2-2; 8 bases are a match to TRBD1. The CDR3 has 15 amino acids. V lost 2 bases and J lost 1; bases outside the gene matches: 1. Germline V gives CDR1 SGHDT, CDR2 YYEEEE. The DNA for the CDR3 is TGTGCCAGCAGCTTTGGGACAGGGAACACCGGGGAGCTGTTTTTT. It yields the protein CASSFGTGNTGELFF.

This clonotype has a single count. V and J are TRBV28 and TRBJ2-5; TRBD2 matches at 10 bases. V lost 2 bases to trimming and J lost 3 bases; unmatched junction nucleotides: 3. Germline-derived CDR1 and CDR2 are MDHEN and SYDVKM. The length of the CDR3 is 15 residues. CDR3 nucleotide sequence: TGTGCCAGCAGTTTAGCCAGCGGGAGGGAAGAGACCCAGTACTTC. This gives the protein CASSLASGREETQYF.

V usage is TRBV6-6 and J usage is TRBJ2-1; 9 nucleotides align to TRBD1. The CDR3 totals 12 residues. The germline V gene has CDR1 MNHNY and CDR2 SVGAGI (reference sequence). Germline trimming cut 4 bases from V and 14 bases from J; bases unmatched to any gene: 6. The CDR3: CASSSTRDREFF. In nucleotides, the CDR3 is TGTGCCAGCAGTTCCACCCGGGACAGGGAGTTCTTC.

This clonotype was detected ten times or more. The CDR3, as DNA: TGTGCCAGCAGCCCAAGGAGCGGGGGTATCTACAATGAGCAGTTCTTC. It specifies CASSPRSGGIYNEQFF. The gene calls are TRBV7-9 and TRBJ2-1, with 8 bases aligning to TRBD2. The CDR3 is 16 amino acids. The J segment lost 3 bases and the V segment lost 5 bases, leaving 9 bases of the junction unmatched. CDR1 SEHNR and CDR2 FQNEAQ come from the germline V gene (reference sequence).

This clonotype was counted ten times or more. The chain joins TRBV11-3 to TRBJ1-2; D call uncertain. V shed 0 bases and J shed 10 bases, with 9 bases lying between them. The length of the CDR3 is 12 residues. Germline V gene lookup returns CDR1 SGHNT and CDR2 YENEEA. The CDR3 DNA follows: TGTGCCAGCAGCTTAGACCTCTTGTCCTACACCTTC. As protein: CASSLDLLSYTF.

This clonotype has ten or more counts. The gene calls are TRBV18 and TRBJ2-3; D unresolved. V shed 9 bases and J shed 2 bases, with 15 bases lying between them. The CDR3 has 14 amino acids. CDR1 KGHSH and CDR2 LQKENI come from the germline V gene. CDR3 bases: TGTGCCAGTAGGATATTGGCCGACACAGATACGCAGTATTTT. Its translation: CASRILADTDTQYF.

This clonotype was seen ten or more times. The V and J genes are TRBV29-1 and TRBJ2-6; no clear D gene. CDR3 length: 15 residues. The germline CDR1 and CDR2 sequences are SQVTM and ANQGSEA. The V gene lost 7 bases and the J gene lost 0 bases, with 13 bases spanning the gap. CDR3 loop: CSASGRTSGANVLTF. As DNA, the CDR3 is TGCAGCGCGTCGGGCAGGACCTCTGGGGCCAACGTCCTGACTTTC.

This clonotype was picked up many times. The chain couples TRBV2 to TRBJ2-7, with TRBD1 as a possible D gene (6 bases). The CDR3 sequence is 14 residues long. Germline assignment: CDR1 SNHLY and CDR2 FYNNEI. Trimming pared 2 bases from V and 1 base from J, leaving 9 bases between. The CDR3, as DNA: TGTGCCAGCAGTGAATGGGACAATTCCTACGAGCAGTACTTC. It yields the protein CASSEWDNSYEQYF.

J is TRBJ2-1 and V is TRBV14; 10 positions match TRBD2. The ends lost 0 bases at V and 8 bases at J; junction bases unmatched: 7. Germline V gene data show CDR1 as SGHDN and CDR2 as FVKESK. This CDR3 region has 16 residues. CDR3 DNA sequence: TGTGCCAGCAGCCAAGATCTTAGCGGGGGGTGGGATGAGCAGTTCTTC. This gives the protein CASSQDLSGGWDEQFF.

This clonotype was found many times. The rearrangement links TRBV27 to TRBJ2-1; D not resolved. Trimming took off 9 bases at V and 8 bases at J, with 17 bases between the two ends. From germline, CDR1 is MNHEY and CDR2 SMNVEV (reference sequence). The CDR3 totals 13 residues. In nucleotides, the CDR3 is TGTGCCAGTTCCGGACCACATGGCGATGAGCAGTTCTTC. It encodes CASSGPHGDEQFF.

This clonotype was counted at least ten times. The chain employs TRBV6-2 or TRBV6-3 and TRBJ2-1; 8 bases are shared with TRBD1. This CDR3 comprises 14 residues. Germline V gives CDR1 MNHEY, CDR2 SVGEGT. J gave up 5 bases and V 4 bases, and 4 bases lay outside the gene matches. CDR3 amino acids: CASSWRTGHNEQFF. The CDR3 nucleotides are TGTGCCAGCAGTTGGAGGACAGGGCACAATGAGCAGTTCTTC.

This clonotype was picked up many times. The chain recombines TRBV29-1 with TRBJ2-2; D is unclear. CDR1 and CDR2 from the germline V gene are SQVTM and ANQGSEA. V was trimmed by 1 base and J by 0 bases, leaving 6 bases between them. The CDR3 is 14 residues long. The CDR3, as DNA: TGCAGCGTTGAAGGCAGTACGAACACCGGGGAGCTGTTTTTT. Residues: CSVEGSTNTGELFF.

The chain combines TRBV20-1 with TRBJ2-7; D remains ambiguous. Per germline, CDR1 DFQATT and CDR2 SNEGSKA (reference sequence). The CDR3 totals 13 residues. Trimming took off 3 bases at V and 1 base at J, with 10 bases between the two ends. CDR3 DNA: TGCAGTGCTAGCCTGGACGTATCCTACGAGCAGTACTTC. As protein: CSASLDVSYEQYF.

This clonotype was recorded many times. V and J are TRBV29-1 and TRBJ1-1; D is possibly TRBD1 (5 bases). This CDR3 spans 14 amino acids. Germline V gene data show CDR1 as SQVTM and CDR2 as ANQGSEA. Trimming left V 0 bases short and J 1 base short, with 9 bases between. In nucleotides, the CDR3 is TGCAGCGTTGAAGAGGGGGTCCAGAACACTGAAGCTTTCTTT. This gives the protein CSVEEGVQNTEAFF.

This clonotype was observed a handful of times. CDR3 nucleotides: TGTGCCAGCAGTTTATCGCCGAGCGGGCGCAATGAGCAGTTCTTC. Its protein is CASSLSPSGRNEQFF. This chain uses TRBV27 with TRBJ2-1, with D possibly TRBD2 on 6 matching bases. This CDR3 has 15 residues. Germline CDR1 MNHEY, CDR2 SMNVEV (reference sequence). Trimming pared 0 bases from V and 6 bases from J, leaving 12 bases between.

There are many counts of this clonotype. The gene calls are TRBV7-2 and TRBJ1-1; D not resolved. The CDR3 covers 12 residues. V was pared by 2 bases and J by 3 bases, with 4 bases between. CDR1 and CDR2 from the germline V gene are SGHTA and FQGNSA. The CDR3 spells CASSLTYTEAFF. CDR3 sequence (DNA): TGTGCCAGCAGCTTAACTTACACTGAAGCTTTCTTT.

This clonotype was observed many times. The chain couples TRBV7-2 to TRBJ2-7, with TRBD2 as a possible D gene (5 bases). The CDR3 totals 15 residues. V shed 1 base and J shed 3 bases, with 13 bases lying between them. The germline CDR1 and CDR2 sequences are SGHTA and FQGNSA. The CDR3 reads CASSLVYSGNYEQYF. In DNA form, the CDR3 reads TGTGCCAGCAGCTTAGTGTACAGCGGCAACTACGAGCAGTACTTC. The full variable domain, rest sourced from reference TRBV7-2 and TRBJ2-7, is GAGVSQSPSNKVTEKGKDVELRCDPISGHTALYWYRQSLGQGLEFLIYFQGNSAPDKSGLPSDRFSAERTGGSVSTLTIQRTQQEDSAVYLCASSLVYSGNYEQYFGPGTRLTVT.

This clonotype was observed at least ten times. The chain is built from TRBV5-1 and TRBJ1-5, with TRBD1 matching over 8 bases. V gave up 4 bases and J gave up 5 bases; unmatched junction bases: 11. Germline V CDR1 and CDR2: SGHRS, YFSETQ. The CDR3 covers 16 residues. CDR3 loop: CASSPSGQAGDQPQHF. For the CDR3, the DNA is TGCGCCAGCAGCCCCTCGGGACAGGCGGGGGATCAGCCCCAGCATTTT.

V gene TRBV4-2 combines with J gene TRBJ2-7; 11 nucleotides match TRBD2. Trimming at V came to 0 bases and at J to 6 bases, leaving 10 bases not matched to a gene. Germline values: CDR1 LGHNA, CDR2 YNFKEQ. The CDR3 has 17 amino acids. CDR3 coding DNA: TGTGCCAGCAGCCAAGATTATAGGGCTAGCGGGGGGAGCGAGCAGTACTTC. Translation: CASSQDYRASGGSEQYF.

The V call is TRBV7-2, the J call TRBJ2-7; 7 nucleotides line up with TRBD1. CDR1 SGHTA and CDR2 FQGNSA come from the germline V gene. The junction had 6 bases not matched to a gene; V was cut back by 3 bases and J by 1 base. CDR3 size: 15 residues. The CDR3 region has the DNA TGTGCCAGCAGCTTGGGCGGACAGGAGTCCTACGAGCAGTACTTC. Its translation: CASSLGGQESYEQYF.

This clonotype was detected many times. The chain employs TRBV10-3 and TRBJ2-5; D is perhaps TRBD2 (6 bases). Germline CDR1 and CDR2: ENHRY and SYGVKD. V was clipped by 5 bases and J by 5 bases, with 12 bases between them. There are 13 residues in the CDR3. The CDR3: CAISQNGRETQYF. In nucleotides, the CDR3 is TGTGCCATCAGTCAGAATGGGAGGGAGACCCAGTACTTC.

This clonotype was observed at least ten times. The J gene is TRBJ2-1, the V gene TRBV20-1; 12 bases map to TRBD2. This CDR3 is 15 amino acids long. Per germline, CDR1 DFQATT and CDR2 SNEGSKA (reference sequence). V lost 4 bases and J lost 10; bases outside the gene matches: 11. CDR3 nucleotide sequence: TGCAGTGCTACCTCTAGCGGGGGGGCCGTGAGAGAGCAGTTCTTC. It translates to CSATSSGGAVREQFF.

Ten or more counts support this clonotype. The V call is TRBV6-5, the J call TRBJ2-5; tentatively, D is TRBD1 (7 bases). There are 15 residues in the CDR3. Germline V gene sequence: CDR1 MNHEY, CDR2 SVGAGI. Trimming removed 2 bases at V and 4 bases at J, with 14 bases between. The CDR3 DNA sequence: TGTGCCAGCAGTTACGGTGCAGGGGGAGGAGAGACCCAGTACTTC. Its protein is CASSYGAGGGETQYF.

At least ten counts were recorded for this clonotype. This sequence joins TRBV3-1 and TRBJ2-7; D gene uncertain. The CDR3 covers 14 residues. Germline V CDR1 and CDR2: LGHDT, YNNKEL (reference sequence). The ends were cut back, 1 base at V and 12 bases at J, with 19 bases in the middle. The CDR3 reads CASSQGAKGGFTYF. DNA of the CDR3: TGTGCCAGCAGCCAAGGTGCGAAGGGTGGTTTTACGTACTTC.

This clonotype was seen many times. The chain couples TRBV18 to TRBJ1-2; unclear D gene. CDR1 is KGHSH and CDR2 is LQKENI in the germline V gene. The CDR3 totals 13 residues. Between the trimmed V and J ends, which lost 2 bases and 2 bases, there was a span of 6 bases. The CDR3 spells CASSPADNYGYTF. The CDR3 DNA is TGTGCCAGCTCACCAGCTGACAACTATGGCTACACCTTC. Supplemented by reference TRBV18 and TRBJ1-2, the full variable domain reads NAGVMQNPRHLVRRRGQEARLRCSPMKGHSHVYWYRQLPEEGLKFMVYLQKENIIDESGMPKERFSAEFPKEGPSILRIQQVVRGDSAAYFCASSPADNYGYTFGSGTRLTVV.